This TCR beta chain stems from a study of T cells in localized non-small cell lung cancer. With regard to this clone: Its antigen is not identified.

Profiling relied on immunoSEQ multiplex PCR, and the TCRdb table lists in-frame clones only, not all of them. The top ten clones hold less than 3% of a sample with about 40,000 clones, 88% of them seen once. Study results and limitations: Within adjacent lung there appeared a median 57 of the top 100 tumor clones. The greatest T cell clonality was found in uninvolved adjacent lung (higher than in tumor).

The CDR3 sequence is 18 residues long. Trimming at V came to 0 bases and at J to 3 bases, leaving 14 bases not matched to a gene. In germline, CDR1 is SGHNT, CDR2 YYREEE (reference sequence). This chain links TRBV5-4 with TRBJ2-7; 8 nucleotides line up with TRBD2. The specimen comprised peripheral blood, sampled before any cancer treatment. This clonotype was obtained from a woman between 35 and 75 years old with stage I lung adenocarcinoma. The CDR3 coding sequence is TGTGCCAGCAGCTTGGGACCCGCAACTAGCGGACTAAGCTACGAGCAGTACTTC. Protein product: CASSLGPATSGLSYEQYF.